A selection of T cell receptor beta chains follows, all from one sample in a study of cytomegalovirus exposure and HLA in healthy donors. Clones were sequenced by immunoSEQ multiplex PCR, and TCRdb holds only the in-frame ones, with some missing. This table holds 200,000 to 250,000 clones, approximately 80% found once. The material sequenced was PBMCs. The receptors shown here come from a middle-aged man in good health and CMV-seronegative. CDR3s include the opening cysteine and the closing phenylalanine or tryptophan. The order of the fields is V gene, J gene, CDR3 length, CDR3 protein.

>TRBV12-5|TRBJ2-2|17
CASGLVERGGNTGELFF
>TRBV6-5|TRBJ1-2|15
CASSPSAGAPYGYTF
>TRBV4-2|TRBJ2-1|16
CASSQDLPSGYNEQFF
>TRBV18|TRBJ1-3|14
CASSVQSSGNTIYF
>TRBV2|TRBJ1-2|13
CASRTDRADGYTF
>TRBV6-1|TRBJ1-2|13
CASRVTQNYGYTF
>TRBV2|TRBJ1-5|15
CASSEDRFSNQPQHF
>TRBV19|TRBJ2-5|15
CASSMALGRKETQYF
>TRBV9|TRBJ2-5|15
CASSVGPALEETQYF
>TRBV19|TRBJ2-7|14
CASSIQGHFYEQYF
>TRBV7-8|TRBJ2-3|16
CASSLVRPEATDTQYF
>TRBV7-2|TRBJ1-5|16
CASSLASGGGNQPQHF
>TRBV28|TRBJ2-1|17
CASRPDPGLATPNEQFF
>TRBV7-2|TRBJ2-3|16
CASSLAAGASTDTQYF
>TRBV7-9|TRBJ1-5|15
CASRHPDRPDQPQHF
>TRBV13|TRBJ1-1|12
CASSLGQGEAFF
>TRBV6-4|TRBJ2-7|14
CASRRTRPSYEQYF
>TRBV21-1|TRBJ2-1|15
CASTPGRGMVNEQFF
>TRBV4-1|TRBJ1-2|14
CASSQGPGTDRYTF
>TRBV5-1|TRBJ2-1|15
CASSLAGHSYNEQFF
>TRBV2|TRBJ1-1|13
CAAKQGGLGEAFF
>TRBV30|TRBJ2-5|15
CAWGETGFFQETQYF
>TRBV6-6|TRBJ1-1|13
CASSYPGEAEAFF
>TRBV7-9|TRBJ1-2|16
CASSPETGARNYGYTF
>TRBV6-1|TRBJ1-3|15
CASSLGQNSGNTIYF
>TRBV5-4|TRBJ1-2|12
CASSSGYYGYTF
>TRBV28|TRBJ2-5|15
CASRASGRAGETQYF
>TRBV7-2|TRBJ2-1|16
CASSWRQGGVMDEQFF
>TRBV28|TRBJ2-2|12
CASTGNTGELFF
>TRBV27|TRBJ1-4|14
CASSSGGTGEKLFF
>TRBV5-1|TRBJ2-7|14
CASSLAPVSYEQYF
>TRBV28|TRBJ2-7|11
CASRALNEQYF